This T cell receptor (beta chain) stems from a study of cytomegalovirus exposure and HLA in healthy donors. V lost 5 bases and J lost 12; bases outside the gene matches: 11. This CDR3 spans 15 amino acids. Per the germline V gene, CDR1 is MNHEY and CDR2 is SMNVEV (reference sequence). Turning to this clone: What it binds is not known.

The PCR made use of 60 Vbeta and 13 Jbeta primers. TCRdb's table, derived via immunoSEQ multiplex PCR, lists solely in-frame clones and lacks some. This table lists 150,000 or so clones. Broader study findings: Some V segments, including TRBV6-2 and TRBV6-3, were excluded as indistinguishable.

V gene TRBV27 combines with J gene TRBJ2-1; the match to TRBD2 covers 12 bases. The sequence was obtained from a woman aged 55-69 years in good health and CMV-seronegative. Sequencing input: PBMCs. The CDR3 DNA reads TGTGCCAGCAGTCAGACTAGCGGGAGTAGAGGGTTGCAGTTCTTC. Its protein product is CASSQTSGSRGLQFF.